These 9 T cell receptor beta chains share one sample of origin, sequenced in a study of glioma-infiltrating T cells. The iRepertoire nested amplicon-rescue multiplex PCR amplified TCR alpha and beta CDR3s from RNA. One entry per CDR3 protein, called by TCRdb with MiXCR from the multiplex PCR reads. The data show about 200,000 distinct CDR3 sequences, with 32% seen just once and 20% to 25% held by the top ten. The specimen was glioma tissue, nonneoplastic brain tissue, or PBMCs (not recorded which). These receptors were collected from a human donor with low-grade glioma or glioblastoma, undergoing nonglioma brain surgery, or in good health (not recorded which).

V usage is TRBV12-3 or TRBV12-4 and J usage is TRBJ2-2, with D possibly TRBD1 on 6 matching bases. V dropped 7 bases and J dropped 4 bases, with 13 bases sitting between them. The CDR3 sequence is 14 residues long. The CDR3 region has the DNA TGTGCCAGCATTATACAGGGTACCACCGGGGAGCTGTTTTTT. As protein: CASIIQGTTGELFF.

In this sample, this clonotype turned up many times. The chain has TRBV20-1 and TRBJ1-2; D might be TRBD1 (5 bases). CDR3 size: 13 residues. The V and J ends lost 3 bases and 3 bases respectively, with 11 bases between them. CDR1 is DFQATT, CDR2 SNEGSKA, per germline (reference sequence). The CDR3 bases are TGCAGTGCTAGTCCAGGGCGTTACTATGGCTACACCTTC. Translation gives CSASPGRYYGYTF.

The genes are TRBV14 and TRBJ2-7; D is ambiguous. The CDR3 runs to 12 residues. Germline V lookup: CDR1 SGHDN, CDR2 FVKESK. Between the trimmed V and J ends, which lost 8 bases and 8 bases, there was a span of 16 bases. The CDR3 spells CASGPTKYKQYF. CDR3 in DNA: TGTGCCAGCGGCCCTACAAAATACAAGCAGTACTTC. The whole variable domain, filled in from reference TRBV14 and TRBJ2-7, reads EAGVTQFPSHSVIEKGQTVTLRCDPISGHDNLYWYRRVMGKEIKFLLHFVKESKQDESGMPNNRFLAERTGGTYSTLKVQPAELEDSGVYFCASGPTKYKQYFGPGTRLTVT.

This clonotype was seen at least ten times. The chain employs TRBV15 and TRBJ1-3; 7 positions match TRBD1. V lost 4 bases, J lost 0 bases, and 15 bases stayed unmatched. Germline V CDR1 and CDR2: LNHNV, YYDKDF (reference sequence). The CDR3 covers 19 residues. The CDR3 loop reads CATSIGQAPSGHSGNTIYF. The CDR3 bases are TGTGCCACCAGCATAGGACAGGCCCCGTCGGGCCACTCTGGAAACACCATATATTTT.

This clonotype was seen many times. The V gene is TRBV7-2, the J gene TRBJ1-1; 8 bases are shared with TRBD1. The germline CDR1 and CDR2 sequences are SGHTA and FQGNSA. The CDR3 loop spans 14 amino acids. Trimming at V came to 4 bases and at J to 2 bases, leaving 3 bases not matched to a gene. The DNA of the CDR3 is TGTGCCAGCAGCTCGGACAGGGTTAACACTGAAGCTTTCTTT. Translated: CASSSDRVNTEAFF.

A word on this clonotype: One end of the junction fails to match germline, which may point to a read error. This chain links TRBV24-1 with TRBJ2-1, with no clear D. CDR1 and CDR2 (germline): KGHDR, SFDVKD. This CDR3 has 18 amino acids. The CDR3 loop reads CATSDSSTGFGARFRLYF. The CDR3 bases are TGTGCCACCAGTGACTCCAGCACTGGTTTTGGAGCTCGGTTCCGCCTGTACTTC.

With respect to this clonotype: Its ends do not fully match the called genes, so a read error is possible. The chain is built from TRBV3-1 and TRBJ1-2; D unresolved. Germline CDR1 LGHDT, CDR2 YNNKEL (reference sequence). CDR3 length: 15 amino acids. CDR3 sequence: CANSQVQTSNYGYTF. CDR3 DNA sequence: TGTGCCAACAGCCAAGTTCAGACAAGCAACTATGGCTACACCTTC.

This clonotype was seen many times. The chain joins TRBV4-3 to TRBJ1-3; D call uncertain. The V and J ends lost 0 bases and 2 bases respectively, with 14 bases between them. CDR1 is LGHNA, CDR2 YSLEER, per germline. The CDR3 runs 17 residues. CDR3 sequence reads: CASSQDFAGAAGNTIYF. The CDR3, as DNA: TGCGCCAGCAGCCAAGATTTTGCAGGAGCGGCTGGAAACACCATATATTTT.

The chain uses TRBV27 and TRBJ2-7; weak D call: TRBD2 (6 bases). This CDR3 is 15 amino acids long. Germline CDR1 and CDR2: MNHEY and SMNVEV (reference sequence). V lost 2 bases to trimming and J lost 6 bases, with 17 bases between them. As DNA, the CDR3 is TGTGCCAGCAGTTTAACTCCAGGAGGGGCCGGCGAGCAGTACTTC. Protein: CASSLTPGGAGEQYF.